This T cell receptor (beta chain) was obtained from a study of blood T cell repertoires in COVID-19. On the study more broadly: T cells, B-cell-depleted T cells, or PBMCs supplied cDNA or gDNA.

Authors' analysis steps: Cell counts per sample came from amplifying reference gene primers. TCRdb keeps only in-frame clones here, not all; method: immunoSEQ multiplex PCR. That table supplies the V and J calls and clone size; D and trimming were determined from the DNA. The data hold about 91,000 clones, with about 85% observed a single time. Germline V lookup: CDR1 SQVTM, CDR2 ANQGSEA. This CDR3 is built from 13 residues. After removal of 6 bases from V and 4 bases from J, the junction contained 3 bases not matched to a gene. Sequenced material: peripheral blood. V usage is TRBV29-1 and J usage is TRBJ2-3; 11 nucleotides agree with TRBD2. This receptor was identified in a man between 65 and 85 years old with acute or convalescent COVID-19. The DNA for the CDR3 is TGCAGCGTCGGGACTAGCGGCGCAGATACGCAGTATTTT. Amino acids: CSVGTSGADTQYF.